This TCR beta chain was captured in a study of T cells expressing NK-cell markers (dated by TCRdb to 2020 to 2022). About the study as a whole: Fewer than ten donors provided sorted CD3+CD56+NKG2C+, CD3+CD56+NKG2C- and CD3+CD56-NKG2C+ T-cell subsets, whose TCR beta-chain repertoires were profiled. Seven of the eight sequenced donors were HCMV-seropositive and one was HCMV-seronegative. All eight donors whose samples were sequenced were randomly selected healthy volunteers, three of them men and five women. Libraries were sequenced as 2 x 150 bp reads on Illumina HiSeq 2000/2500, MiSeq or NextSeq. Study-wide findings and limitations: Those dominant clonotypes were again the most abundant among CD3+CD56-NKG2C+ cells in a handful of donors, at about 25-65%. Whether the expanded NKG2C-expressing T cell clones were specific for HCMV antigens was left unclear. In several donors, the dominant CD3+CD56+NKG2C+ clonotypes ranked among the top 10 CD8+ clonotypes, making up roughly 1.0-7.5% of CD8+ T cells.

The CDR1 and CDR2 encoded by the germline V gene (reference sequence) are LNHNV and YYDKDF. The CDR3 measures 14 amino acids from cysteine to phenylalanine. Only the protein sequence is given. TCRdb records Illumina HiSeq 2000 as the sequencer. The TCR beta cDNA libraries were made using 5'RACE template switching, a step that added both a universal primer site and unique molecular identifiers. Priming for cDNA synthesis came from the TCR beta constant segment, and two successive PCR amplification steps followed. In the paper's pipeline: MIGEC was used to demultiplex reads and group reads by UMI, and MiTCR was used to assemble and quantify clonotypes. Only TCR cDNA sequences supported by at least two reads were kept to exclude erroneous sequences. The tcR package was used for downstream repertoire analysis, and clonotypes were matched between fractions using CDR3 nucleotide sequence together with V segment. VDJmatch was used to annotate antigen specificity against VDJdb, with one amino acid substitution in CDR3 allowed. Reprocessed by TCRdb, the reads give a single entry per CDR3 protein sequence, without DNA. The V and J calls come from TCRdb's annotation, not from the publication. The sample's table lists a count of some 440,000 distinct CDR3 sequences. More than 1.4% of the sample is held by the ten biggest clonotypes.

HCMV-specific IgG was detected in serum with a commercial ELISA kit to determine HCMV serostatus. Ficoll density gradient centrifugation was used to isolate peripheral blood mononuclear cells from blood. On this clonotype itself: This receptor's antigen is unknown.

The sample taken for sequencing was blood T cells: a sorted CD56 or NKG2C T cell subset, CD4+ or CD8+ T cells, or bulk PBMC T cells (not recorded which). This clonotype was sampled from a woman in her fifties or sixties in good health. Donor details come from another sample of the same person, matched by shared clones. The chain was built from TRBV15 and TRBJ2-1; TCRdb lists TRBD2, though no DNA is available to test this call. The CDR3 sequence is CATRPGLATEAQFF.